This T cell receptor beta chain is from a study of vaccination effects on CD4 cells after COVID-19 (dated 2022 in TCRdb). With regard to the full study: Participants received two doses of either the BNT162b2 or the mRNA-1273 mRNA SARS-CoV-2 vaccine. SARS-CoV-2 spike-specific CD4+ TCR repertoires were compared before and after mRNA vaccination in COVID-19 convalescent patients and in infection-naive vaccine recipients. Altogether, over 9 COVID-19 convalescent patients and 4 SARS-CoV-2-naive healthy vaccine recipients made up the full study. Cultures from other donors in the study were sequenced with the Oncomine TCR Beta short-read assay on an Illumina iSeq 100. The full study reports these points: Among healthy vaccine recipients, nearly all vaccine-induced clones were SARS-CoV-2 mono-reactive, and only 1 of 255 was cross-reactive with common cold coronaviruses. At late post-vaccination timepoints, both infection-induced and vaccine-induced clones showed marked clonal contraction, consistent with waning T cell responses. The study was limited by a small number of convalescent patients and lacked early post-infection timepoints.

The CDR3 runs 16 residues from the cysteine to the phenylalanine. Only the CDR3 portion is preserved as DNA: 48 bases, with reading frame beginning at the first base. From V the trimming removes 1 base and from J it removes 5 bases, while the gene matches leave 13 bases of the junction unaccounted for. The germline V gene supplies CDR1 SQVTM and CDR2 ANQGSEA. Note on this clone: Its specific antigen is unknown. Base-call qualities are not available, and no considerably larger clone is one nucleotide away.

The ViraFEST assay stimulated PBMC with viral peptide pools and then used TCR sequencing to identify antigen-specific CD4+ T cell clonotypes by expansion. After 10 to 11 days of culture, CD4+ T cells were isolated with the EasySep CD4+ T cell isolation kit. Negative nucleocapsid antibody results before and after vaccination confirmed that the healthy vaccine recipients had no prior SARS-CoV-2 infection. A few million PBMC per well were cultured with 9 to 10 ug/ml peptides in IMDM containing about 5% human AB serum, around 10 IU/ml IL-2 and gentamicin. On days 3 and 7, half of the culture medium was replaced with fresh IL-2-containing medium. Unless noted otherwise, every peptide stimulation condition was cultured in triplicate wells. PBMC were separated from whole blood using Ficoll-Paque Plus gradient centrifugation and were then either cryopreserved at -140C or used fresh. The overlapping peptide pools covered the spike proteins of SARS-CoV-2 as well as those of the common cold coronaviruses HCoV-NL63, HCoV-OC43 and HCoV-229E. The QIAamp micro DNA kit was used to extract genomic DNA from the cultured CD4+ T cells.

Libraries were prepared through the immunoSEQ multiplex PCR assay. DNA from the cultured and isolated CD4+ T cells underwent TCR beta CDR3 sequencing. Per the original workflow: Non-productive TCR sequences were discarded, and reads were trimmed to the CDR3 region, with only CDR3s of 7 or more amino acids retained. The MANAFEST web app was used to identify antigen-specific clonotypes by comparing expansion in peptide wells with expansion in reference cultures. Positive clones required FDR<0.05 expansion versus reference and all other wells, odds ratio above 5, and frequency above 0.1% in two replicate wells. A clonotype was defined as cross-reactive if the clonotype was significantly expanded both in SARS-CoV-2 spike wells and in at least one common cold coronavirus spike condition. CDR3 similarity was assessed by Levenshtein distance with the stringdist R package, and unrooted trees were built with ape in R 3.6.1. The table comes from immuneACCESS by way of TCRdb, which keeps in-frame sequences with V and J called. Part of the clones is missing from these tables; in studies checked, under half for an unresolved V gene and the rest for unknown reasons. V and J calls and clone size are those listed in that table; D and trimming were worked out from the DNA. This sample has about 54,000 clones in its table, and more than 60% of those were observed once. Around 18% of the sample belongs to the ten largest clones.

Material: CD4+ T cells from PBMCs cultured with SARS-CoV-2 spike peptides, obtained before COVID-19 vaccination. The cell subset or site label for this specimen denotes: SARS-CoV-2 spike overlapping peptide pool stimulation. The chain employs TRBV29-1 and TRBJ1-1, with 7 junctional bases fitting TRBD1. The sequence came from a human donor who received a COVID-19 vaccine. The nucleotide sequence is given as TGCAGCGTTGAAGGATTTAGACAGGGACGTAAAACTGAAGCTTTCTTT. This yields the protein CSVEGFRQGRKTEAFF.